This T cell receptor beta chain was recorded in a study of healthy donors' naive CD4 and CD8 T cells. Trimming took 7 bases from V and 7 from J; bases not matched to a gene: 5. The CDR3 loop spans 14 amino acids. Starting from 500 ng of total RNA, TCR libraries were made with linear amplification. Under the authors' procedure: Roughly 5 healthy donors contributed 78,498 sequenced TCR alpha transcripts. One entry per CDR3 protein, called by TCRdb with MiXCR from the reads. V and J calls and clone size were set by TCRdb, not the authors. The table includes about 180,000 distinct CDR3 sequences, around 70% detected once. This clonotype has just one count.

Sequences were obtained from naive CD4+ and CD8+ T cells sorted from blood, pooled from several donors. This sequence originates from a pool of human donors in good health; the sample pools cells from several healthy donors. The gene calls are TRBV12-3 or TRBV12-4 and TRBJ2-4; the match to TRBD1 covers 12 bases. CDR3 in amino acids: CASKGTGGKNIQYF. DNA of the CDR3: TGTGCCAGCAAGGGGACAGGGGGCAAGAACATTCAGTACTTC.